This T cell receptor (beta chain) was recovered during a study of T-cell reconstitution after alpha-beta-depleted transplantation in children. Trimming pared 6 bases from V and 4 bases from J, leaving 10 bases between. The CDR3 contains 13 residues. In germline, CDR1 is MNHNY, CDR2 SVGAGI (reference sequence). Using unique molecular identifiers, the investigators prepared the TCRbeta library. TCRdb re-analysed the PCR reads in MiXCR, keeping a single row per CDR3 protein. Of about 420,000 distinct CDR3 sequences detected, roughly a tenth appear once; the ten largest clones hold nearly 5.5%. In its sample, this clonotype was seen a few times.

The receptor's source is a human donor who donated a stem cell graft to a child with acute myeloid leukemia. The rearrangement joins TRBV6-6 to TRBJ1-5; D is undetermined. The material sequenced was PBMCs from the stem cell graft donor, taken from the stem cell graft. Written as DNA, the CDR3 is TGTGCCAGCAGGTCGTGGGAAAATCAGCCCCAGCATTTT. As protein: CASRSWENQPQHF.